This T cell receptor (beta chain) was obtained from a study of shared clonotypes between healthy human individuals. V gave up 3 bases and J gave up 6 bases, with 13 bases separating them. This CDR3 is 14 amino acids long. Per the germline V gene, CDR1 is SGHKS and CDR2 is YYEKEE (reference sequence). Genomic DNA from each subset was divided evenly over several immunoSEQ plates. Using immunoSEQ multiplex PCR, the repertoire was profiled, and TCRdb retains in-frame clones only, with some absent. The sample carries some 1,100,000 clones, around 78% recorded once. This receptor was taken from a young man in good health. Some clones in this sample may be carry-over from other donors' samples. Sample: memory CD4+ T cells from PBMCs. The subset here: CD45RA-negative fraction. The V call is TRBV5-5, the J call TRBJ1-5; a weak D match, TRBD1 (5 bases). As DNA, the CDR3 is TGTGCCAGCAGCTGGGGCCCCGCGGCTCAGCCCCAGCATTTT. This codes for CASSWGPAAQPQHF.